The T cell receptor (beta chain) described here comes from a study of CD8+ T cells in alopecia areata (dated by TCRdb to the late 2010s). At the level of the whole study: Treated patients were enrolled in an open-label pilot trial of oral tofacitinib, 5 to 10 mg twice daily, for moderate-to-severe alopecia areata. Patients received tofacitinib for 6 to 18 months and were then followed off drug for 6 months to check for delayed response and recurrence. To study T cell clonal expansion in alopecia areata, the researchers applied high-throughput TCRbeta sequencing to both the C3H/HeJ mouse model and human patients. In humans, TCRbeta sequencing was performed on scalp tissue and on sorted CD4+ and CD8+ peripheral blood T cells from healthy controls and from patients with patchy or totalis/universalis alopecia areata. Biopsies were taken from tofacitinib-treated patients at baseline and at 4 and 24 weeks of treatment, and a later scalp biopsy was taken in several of the tofacitinib-treated patients. Clonality in the scalp was compared among normal scalp (n=4), patchy alopecia areata scalp (n=8), and alopecia totalis/universalis scalp (n=8). RNA was obtained with the PAXgene miRNA kit for fixed scalp, the miRNeasy kit for PBMCs, and the RNeasy kit for mouse skin. TCRbeta CDR3 regions were amplified by immunoSEQ multiplex PCR using 35 Vbeta forward and 13 Jbeta reverse primers. The paper as a whole reports these results and caveats: Compared with mice, TCR sequences shared between patients were less clear, possibly partly because of HLA diversity across the patient population. Unlike mouse skin, where gammadelta T cells dominate, normal human skin contains resident alphabeta T cells that get sequenced too, which complicates analysis of the scalp TCR repertoire. Compared with normal scalp, lesional scalp, particularly in alopecia totalis/universalis, had higher clonality and more expanded CD8+ clones, which suggests antigenic drive.

As concerns this clone: Its antigen is not yet known. Nothing much larger sits one base from this clone, and base qualities are not available.

The meaning of the sample's time point label: baseline before oral tofacitinib. Peripheral blood and lesional scalp punch biopsies were obtained from patients with alopecia areata. After PBMCs were isolated by density centrifugation and stained for CD3, CD4 and CD8, a FACSAria was used to sort CD4+ and CD8+ T cells. The library relied on the immunoSEQ multiplex PCR assay. To provide template for TCR sequencing, every sample had RNA extracted and reverse transcribed into cDNA. SuperScript III was used for first-strand cDNA synthesis, primed with a 2:1 mix of oligo-dT and random hexamers. A synthetic immune receptor repertoire was used to gauge amplification bias, and whatever bias remained was removed computationally. On the study's bioinformatics: Raw reads were preprocessed for error removal, and CDR3 was defined according to IMGT conventions as running from the conserved cysteine to phenylalanine. To get clonality, Shannon entropy was normalized by log2 of the number of productive unique TCRs and the result was subtracted from 1. Whether scalp clones were CD4 or CD8 was inferred by matching scalp TCRbeta sequences against CD4 and CD8 repertoires sorted from blood. What TCRdb holds here is the immuneACCESS table cut down to in-frame rearrangements. Part of the clones is not present; checked against another copy, under half of the missing clones reflect an unresolved V gene, and the others are unexplained. V, J and clone size are taken as reported in that table, and D and trimming were inferred from the DNA itself. Within this sample are roughly 250,000 clones, with around two thirds of them counted one time only. Clones ranked in the top ten supply approximately 1.2% of the sample.

The sequencing here drew on CD4+ T cells sorted from blood, taken at week 0. This TCR came from a human donor with alopecia areata.

The CDR3 here reads CASSYQGQGGETQYF. The nucleotide sequence is TGTGCCAGCAGTTACCAGGGACAGGGCGGCGAGACCCAGTACTTC. Recombination linked TRBV6-5 to TRBJ2-5, with TRBD1 matching 9 junction bases. From the cysteine through the phenylalanine, the CDR3 covers 15 amino acids. The CDR3 DNA has 45 bases and is translated from base 1. CDR1 and CDR2 are drawn from the germline V gene: MNHEY, SVGAGI. Trimming leaves V shorter by 2 bases and J shorter by 5 bases, with the junction holding 6 bases beyond the gene matches.